Presented here are 3 T cell receptor beta chains from one specimen sequenced in a study of cytomegalovirus exposure and HLA in healthy donors. The PCR employed 60 Vbeta primers together with 13 Jbeta primers. The protocol was immunoSEQ multiplex PCR, while the TCRdb copy is restricted to in-frame clones and leaves out a portion. In the table there are roughly 100,000 clones, 70% to 80% of which are singletons. The source material was PBMCs. These receptors were collected from a man aged 35-49 years in good health and CMV-seronegative.

This clone was seen only once. CDR3 nucleotides: TGTGCCAGCAGTAGAATACAGGGGGCGGCTGAAGCTTTCTTT. Translated: CASSRIQGAAEAFF. The gene calls are TRBV28 and TRBJ1-1; 9 nucleotides align to TRBD1. The CDR3 runs 14 residues. The V segment lost 5 bases and the J segment 6 bases; nucleotides outside the gene matches: 7. Germline CDR1 reads MDHEN; CDR2 reads SYDVKM.

The chain has TRBV7-9 and TRBJ2-1, with a possible D match to TRBD1 (5 bases). The CDR3 has 16 amino acids. V dropped 4 bases and J dropped 9 bases, with 22 bases sitting between them. The V gene's germline CDR1 is SEHNR and CDR2 FQNEAQ (reference sequence). CDR3 amino acids: CASSSSSGRAGSEQFF. CDR3 in DNA: TGTGCCAGCAGCTCCTCGTCGGGCAGGGCTGGCAGTGAGCAGTTCTTC.

This clone was seen a handful of times. This chain links TRBV7-2 with TRBJ1-5; D unresolved. The CDR3 is made up of 13 amino acids. Trimming removed 8 bases at V and 5 bases at J, with 13 bases between. Germline V gene lookup returns CDR1 SGHTA and CDR2 FQGNSA. The CDR3 coding sequence is TGTGCCAGCTCCCGTAGCTGGGATCAGCCCCAGCATTTT. Translation: CASSRSWDQPQHF.